The 27 T cell receptor beta chains below all came from one sample that was sequenced in a study of T cell responses to AZD1222 COVID-19 vaccine. The protocol was immunoSEQ multiplex PCR, while the TCRdb copy is restricted to in-frame clones and leaves out a portion. This sample has around 120,000 clones, with almost 95% found just once. The sample in question was peripheral blood, obtained 28 days after the second AZD1222 dose. Source of these receptors: an adult who received the AZD1222 COVID-19 vaccine.

V is TRBV18 and J is TRBJ1-2, with D perhaps matching TRBD1 (6 bases). The V gene's germline CDR1 is KGHSH and CDR2 LQKENI. The CDR3 is 15 residues long. V gave up 1 base and J gave up 3 bases, with 12 bases separating them. The CDR3 DNA follows: TGTGCCAGCTCACCACGCGGACAGAGAGACTATGGCTACACCTTC. The encoded protein is CASSPRGQRDYGYTF.

The V call is TRBV29-1, the J call TRBJ2-3; D possibly matches TRBD1 or TRBD2 (5 bases each). This CDR3 contains 14 residues. CDR1 and CDR2 from the germline V gene are SQVTM and ANQGSEA. V shed 6 bases and J shed 1 base, with 14 bases lying between them. The CDR3 DNA sequence: TGCAGCGTGACCCTTGGGGGTGGCACAGATACGCAGTATTTT. Its translation is CSVTLGGGTDTQYF.

The chain links TRBV2 to TRBJ2-1, with a possible D match to TRBD2 (6 bases). The germline gives CDR1 SNHLY, CDR2 FYNNEI. CDR3 length: 15 residues. V was trimmed by 5 bases and J by 0 bases, leaving 11 bases between them. The CDR3 coding sequence is TGTGCCAGCAGTCATCGGGAGAGCTCCTACAATGAGCAGTTCTTC. The encoded protein is CASSHRESSYNEQFF.

This sequence joins TRBV5-1 and TRBJ2-1, with 10 bases lining up with TRBD2. Germline-derived CDR1 and CDR2 are SGHRS and YFSETQ. This CDR3 is 15 amino acids long. J was trimmed by 5 bases and V by 4 bases; bases with no gene match: 6. CDR3 in DNA: TGCGCCAGCAGCATCGGGACTAGCGATCACAATGAGCAGTTCTTC. Translated: CASSIGTSDHNEQFF.

The chain has TRBV7-2 and TRBJ2-3, with D perhaps assigned TRBD1 or TRBD2 (6 bases each). V lost 1 base and J lost 7, with 15 bases in between. CDR1 is SGHTA, CDR2 FQGNSA, per germline. There are 15 residues in the CDR3. The CDR3 nucleotides read TGTGCCAGCAGCTTAGAAGGGGGGAGGCGGCATACGCAGTATTTT. Its translation: CASSLEGGRRHTQYF. The complete variable domain, with remaining parts taken from reference TRBV7-2 and TRBJ2-3, reads GAGVSQSPSNKVTEKGKDVELRCDPISGHTALYWYRQSLGQGLEFLIYFQGNSAPDKSGLPSDRFSAERTGGSVSTLTIQRTQQEDSAVYLCASSLEGGRRHTQYFGPGTRLTVL.

The gene calls are TRBV3-1 (or the pseudogene TRBV3-2) and TRBJ1-4; D call uncertain. The ends were cut back, 2 bases at V and 8 bases at J, with 12 bases in the middle. The germline V gene has CDR1 LGHDT and CDR2 YNNKEL (reference sequence). The CDR3 length is 14 residues. The CDR3 region is CASSQRGSREKLFF. CDR3 sequence (DNA): TGTGCCAGCAGCCAAAGAGGGTCTAGGGAAAAACTGTTTTTT.

The rearrangement uses TRBV7-9 and TRBJ1-1; D not resolved. The CDR3 sequence is 13 residues long. Germline loops: CDR1 SEHNR, CDR2 FQNEAQ (reference sequence). V gave up 0 bases and J gave up 5 bases, with 7 bases separating them. The CDR3 reads CASSLAGQTEAFF. Written as DNA, the CDR3 is TGTGCCAGCAGCTTAGCAGGGCAGACTGAAGCTTTCTTT.

This clone was detected only once. In nucleotides, the CDR3 is TGTGCCAGCAGCTCTGGACTCTTCAACACTGAAGCTTTCTTT. This translates into CASSSGLFNTEAFF. This sequence joins TRBV7-6 and TRBJ1-1; D not resolved. CDR3 length: 14 residues. Germline V lookup: CDR1 SGHVS, CDR2 FNYEAQ. Trimming removed 4 bases at V and 2 bases at J, with 11 bases between.

The sample holds one count of this clone. The chain combines TRBV6-5 with TRBJ1-5; D perhaps matches TRBD1 (5 bases). V lost 3 bases and J 3 bases, leaving 12 bases between the germline ends. The CDR3 is made up of 15 amino acids. CDR1 and CDR2 from the germline V gene are MNHEY and SVGAGI. Here the CDR3 reads CASSYGGGNNQPQHF. The CDR3 DNA is TGTGCCAGCAGTTATGGGGGGGGGAACAATCAGCCCCAGCATTTT.

This chain uses TRBV5-1 with TRBJ2-6; unclear D gene. Germline lookup yields CDR1 SGHRS and CDR2 YFSETQ. There are 16 residues in the CDR3. V lost 1 base, J lost 0 bases, and 8 bases lay in between. In nucleotides, the CDR3 is TGCGCCAGCAGCTTGATTACAGACTCTGGGGCCAACGTCCTGACTTTC. Its protein is CASSLITDSGANVLTF.

This clone was counted a single time. The chain uses TRBV7-3 and TRBJ1-2; D is perhaps TRBD1 (5 bases). In germline, CDR1 is SGHTA, CDR2 FQGTGA. The CDR3 length is 16 residues. Trimming pared 5 bases from V and 0 bases from J, leaving 16 bases between. The CDR3 DNA follows: TGTGCCAGCAGCGCACAATCGGGACGCCCTAACTATGGCTACACCTTC. Its protein product is CASSAQSGRPNYGYTF.

The V call is TRBV9, the J call TRBJ1-6; 8 bases match TRBD1. Trimming at V came to 0 bases and at J to 14 bases, leaving 13 bases not matched to a gene. The CDR3 is made up of 16 amino acids. Germline V gene data show CDR1 as SGDLS and CDR2 as YYNGEE. CDR3 sequence reads: CASSVASGGNSIALHF. CDR3 nucleotides: TGTGCCAGCAGCGTAGCTTCAGGGGGCAATAGTATAGCCCTCCACTTT. The full variable domain, completed using reference TRBV9 and TRBJ1-6, is DSGVTQTPKHLITATGQRVTLRCSPRSGDLSVYWYQQSLDQGLQFLIQYYNGEERAKGNILERFSAQQFPDLHSELNLSSLELGDSALYFCASSVASGGNSIALHFGNGTRLTVT.

The V and J genes are TRBV19 and TRBJ2-2; D possibly corresponds to TRBD1 (6 bases). Trimming cost V 6 bases and J 8 bases, with 13 bases left between them. Germline V gene sequence: CDR1 LNHDA, CDR2 SQIVND (reference sequence). The CDR3 totals 13 residues. The CDR3 loop is CASSLQGAGELFF. The CDR3 DNA sequence: TGTGCCAGTAGCCTACAGGGAGCGGGGGAGCTGTTTTTT.

The J gene is TRBJ1-1, the V gene TRBV12-3 or TRBV12-4, with unresolved D. CDR3 length: 11 residues. V lost 3 bases to trimming and J lost 8 bases, with 7 bases between them. CDR3 sequence: CASSLREEAFF. In DNA, the CDR3 is TGTGCCAGCAGTTTGCGGGAAGAAGCTTTCTTT.

The chain combines TRBV4-2 with TRBJ2-2; weak D call: TRBD1 (5 bases). The CDR3 is 17 amino acids. V dropped 0 bases and J dropped 1 base, with 12 bases sitting between them. Germline V CDR1 and CDR2: LGHNA, YNFKEQ. Here the CDR3 DNA reads TGTGCCAGCAGCCAAGATATGGTAGGGGTGAACACCGGGGAGCTGTTTTTT. It yields the protein CASSQDMVGVNTGELFF.

The rearrangement joins TRBV27 to TRBJ2-3; 7 positions agree with TRBD2. Looked up from germline, CDR1 is MNHEY and CDR2 is SMNVEV (reference sequence). J gave up 6 bases and V 4 bases, and 10 bases lay outside the gene matches. The CDR3 totals 15 residues. DNA of the CDR3: TGTGCCAGCAGTTCGGCCAGGGAGGGCCGGGATACGCAGTATTTT. It is translated as CASSSAREGRDTQYF.

This sequence joins TRBV4-1 and TRBJ2-7, with TRBD1 identical over 7 bases. V lost 4 bases to trimming and J lost 0 bases; unmatched junction nucleotides: 9. The CDR3 consists of 16 residues. Germline V CDR1 and CDR2: MGHRA, YSYEKL. The CDR3 nucleotides read TGCGCCAGCAGCCTCGGTGGACAGGAATCCTCCTACGAGCAGTACTTC. Protein sequence: CASSLGGQESSYEQYF.

In its sample, this clone was seen once. This chain joins TRBV7-8 and TRBJ1-1; 8 bases match TRBD1. The germline gives CDR1 SGHVS, CDR2 FQNEAQ. The V segment lost 5 bases and the J segment 5 bases; nucleotides outside the gene matches: 7. The CDR3 is made up of 14 amino acids. The CDR3 region has the DNA TGTGCCAGCAGCCCCCAGGGGGCTTGGACTGAAGCTTTCTTT. Protein: CASSPQGAWTEAFF. Together with reference TRBV7-8 and TRBJ1-1, the CDR3 gives the full variable domain: GAGVSQSPRYKVAKRGQDVALRCDPISGHVSLFWYQQALGQGPEFLTYFQNEAQLDKSGLPSDRFFAERPEGSVSTLKIQRTQQEDSAVYLCASSPQGAWTEAFFGQGTRLTVV.

The genes are TRBV14 and TRBJ2-2; tentatively, D is TRBD1 (6 bases). The length of the CDR3 is 18 residues. Per germline, CDR1 SGHDN and CDR2 FVKESK. The ends were cut back, 0 bases at V and 6 bases at J, with 20 bases in the middle. CDR3 nucleotide sequence: TGTGCCAGCAGCCAAGATCCGGACAGCTATCAGGTGTCCGGGGAGCTGTTTTTT. Protein sequence: CASSQDPDSYQVSGELFF.

This clone was picked up one time. This rearrangement joins TRBV15 to TRBJ2-3, with no clear D. Looked up from germline, CDR1 is LNHNV and CDR2 is YYDKDF (reference sequence). This CDR3 comprises 14 residues. The CDR3 nucleotides read TGTGTCAGACCCGGAGAGTCTGGCACAGATACGCAGTATTTT. Translating it yields CVRPGESGTDTQYF.

V usage is TRBV2 and J usage is TRBJ2-5; 9 positions agree with TRBD1. Germline lookup yields CDR1 SNHLY and CDR2 FYNNEI. The CDR3 totals 14 residues. The J segment lost 5 bases and the V segment lost 5 bases, leaving 6 bases of the junction unmatched. The DNA of the CDR3 is TGTGCCAGCAGTACACAGGGGGCTGGGGAGACCCAGTACTTC. The encoded protein is CASSTQGAGETQYF.

This sequence joins TRBV27 and TRBJ2-7; perhaps TRBD1 as D (8 bases). Germline V gives CDR1 MNHEY, CDR2 SMNVEV (reference sequence). This CDR3 is built from 15 residues. V lost 7 bases and J lost 7, with 23 bases in between. For the CDR3, the DNA is TGTGCCAGCACCCGGAACAGGGGGGGAATTGGGGAGCAGTACTTC. It translates to CASTRNRGGIGEQYF.

The V and J genes are TRBV15 and TRBJ1-5; D gene uncertain. Trimming stripped 0 bases from V and 7 bases from J, with 10 bases between. Germline V gene sequence: CDR1 LNHNV, CDR2 YYDKDF (reference sequence). This CDR3 has 14 amino acids. This chain's CDR3 is CATSRDGLDQPQHF. CDR3 bases: TGTGCCACCAGCAGAGATGGGCTCGACCAGCCCCAGCATTTT.

The chain uses TRBV27 and TRBJ2-2; D might be TRBD1 (5 bases). Germline CDR1 reads MNHEY; CDR2 reads SMNVEV (reference sequence). The CDR3 runs 18 residues. Trimming left V 6 bases short and J 5 bases short, with 25 bases between. The CDR3 nucleotides read TGTGCCAGCAGCCGAACGCGAAAGACAGCCCAAACAACCGGGGAGCTGTTTTTT. This sequence encodes CASSRTRKTAQTTGELFF.

This clone was recorded once. This chain links TRBV28 with TRBJ1-1; 9 bases align to TRBD1. J gave up 0 bases and V 6 bases, and 11 bases lay outside the gene matches. CDR1 and CDR2 (germline): MDHEN, SYDVKM. The length of the CDR3 is 17 residues. The DNA for the CDR3 is TGTGCCAGCAGATTTCCCGACAGGGGGACTATGAACACTGAAGCTTTCTTT. Residues: CASRFPDRGTMNTEAFF.

This rearrangement joins TRBV7-8 to TRBJ2-7; 8 bases map to TRBD1. Germline CDR1 and CDR2: SGHVS and FQNEAQ. The CDR3 length is 14 residues. Trimming removed 1 base from V and 7 bases from J; junction bases left unmatched: 6. The CDR3 protein is CASSLVQGAGEQYF. CDR3 coding DNA: TGTGCCAGCAGCTTAGTTCAGGGGGCGGGTGAGCAGTACTTC.

The gene calls are TRBV7-9 and TRBJ1-6; TRBD1 might be the D (5 bases). Germline V lookup: CDR1 SEHNR, CDR2 FQNEAQ (reference sequence). The CDR3 sequence is 13 residues long. V gave up 5 bases and J gave up 10 bases, with 12 bases separating them. The CDR3 nucleotides are TGTGCCAGCAGCCCGACAGTCGGGTCACCCCTCCACTTT. It specifies CASSPTVGSPLHF.